This T cell receptor beta chain was retrieved from a study of T cells expressing NK-cell markers. Whole-study context: Out of eight donors sequenced, seven tested HCMV-seropositive and the remaining one seronegative.

As regards this clonotype: Its antigen is as yet unknown.

One entry per CDR3 protein, without DNA, is what TCRdb gives after re-calling the 5' RACE reads. Recorded for this sample: about half a million distinct CDR3 sequences. Study results and limitations: It remained uncertain whether the expanded NKG2C+ T cell clones were specific for HCMV antigens. Several of the donors also had these clonotypes leading their CD3+CD56-NKG2C+ fraction. In roughly six donors, dominant CD3+CD56+NKG2C+ clonotypes ranked among the top 10 CD8+ clonotypes.

This TCR derives from a woman aged 45-59 years in good health. Sequencing was carried out using blood T cells: a sorted CD56 or NKG2C T cell subset, CD4+ or CD8+ T cells, or bulk PBMC T cells (not recorded which).

CDR3 protein: CASSYGGTLRSEQFF. The chain is built from TRBV6-2 or TRBV6-3 and TRBJ2-1; checking the TCRdb D call of TRBD2 is not possible without DNA. The CDR3 has 15 residues. Germline lookup yields CDR1 MNHEY and CDR2 SVGEGT.